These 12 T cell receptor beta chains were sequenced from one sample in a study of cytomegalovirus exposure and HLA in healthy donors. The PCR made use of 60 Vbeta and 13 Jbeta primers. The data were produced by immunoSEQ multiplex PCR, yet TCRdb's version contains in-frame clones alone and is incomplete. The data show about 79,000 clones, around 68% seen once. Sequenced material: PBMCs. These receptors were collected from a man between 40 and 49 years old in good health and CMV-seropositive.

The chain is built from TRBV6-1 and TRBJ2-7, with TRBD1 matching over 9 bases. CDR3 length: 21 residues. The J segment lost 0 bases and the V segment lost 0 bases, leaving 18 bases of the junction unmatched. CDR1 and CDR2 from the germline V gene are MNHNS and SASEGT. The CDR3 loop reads CASSEALDRGSLRILSYEQYF. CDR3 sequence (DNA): TGTGCCAGCAGTGAAGCTCTGGACAGGGGCTCCCTCCGCATCCTCTCCTACGAGCAGTACTTC.

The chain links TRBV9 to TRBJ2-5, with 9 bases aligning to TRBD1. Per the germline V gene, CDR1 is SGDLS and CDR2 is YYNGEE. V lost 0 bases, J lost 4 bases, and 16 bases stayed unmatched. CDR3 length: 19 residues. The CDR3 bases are TGTGCCAGCAGCGTAGATCTGGACAGGGGAGGGTTAGTCCGAGAGACCCAGTACTTC. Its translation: CASSVDLDRGGLVRETQYF.

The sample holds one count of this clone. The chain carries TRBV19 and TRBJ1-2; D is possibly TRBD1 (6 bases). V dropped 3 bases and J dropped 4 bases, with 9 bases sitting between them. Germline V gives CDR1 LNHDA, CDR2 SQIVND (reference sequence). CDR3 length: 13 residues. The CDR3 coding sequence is TGTGCCAGTAGTATGGACAGCATCTATGGCTACACCTTC. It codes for CASSMDSIYGYTF. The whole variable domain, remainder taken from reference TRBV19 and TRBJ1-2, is DGGITQSPKYLFRKEGQNVTLSCEQNLNHDAMYWYRQDPGQGLRLIYYSQIVNDFQKGDIAEGYSVSREKKESFPLTVTSAQKNPTAFYLCASSMDSIYGYTFGSGTRLTVV.

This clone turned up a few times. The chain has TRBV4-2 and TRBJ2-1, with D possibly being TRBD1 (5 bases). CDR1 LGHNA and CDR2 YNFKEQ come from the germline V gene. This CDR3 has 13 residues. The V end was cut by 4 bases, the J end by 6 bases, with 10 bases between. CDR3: CASSRAGLNEQFF. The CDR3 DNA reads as TGTGCCAGCAGCCGCGCAGGGCTCAATGAGCAGTTCTTC.

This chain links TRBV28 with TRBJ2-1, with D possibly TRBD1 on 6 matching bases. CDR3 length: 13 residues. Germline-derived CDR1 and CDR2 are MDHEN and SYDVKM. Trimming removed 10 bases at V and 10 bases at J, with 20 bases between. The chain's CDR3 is CATRNQGPREQFF. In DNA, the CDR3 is TGTGCCACCCGAAACCAGGGGCCCAGGGAGCAGTTCTTC. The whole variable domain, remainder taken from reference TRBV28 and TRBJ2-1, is DVKVTQSSRYLVKRTGEKVFLECVQDMDHENMFWYRQDPGLGLRLIYFSYDVKMKEKGDIPEGYSVSREKKERFSLILESASTNQTSMYLCATRNQGPREQFFGPGTRLTVL.

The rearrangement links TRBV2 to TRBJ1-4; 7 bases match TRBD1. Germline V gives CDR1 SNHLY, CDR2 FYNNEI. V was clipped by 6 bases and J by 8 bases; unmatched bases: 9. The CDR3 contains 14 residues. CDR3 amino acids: CASSATGAGEKLFF. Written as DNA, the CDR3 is TGTGCCAGCAGCGCTACAGGGGCAGGAGAAAAACTGTTTTTT. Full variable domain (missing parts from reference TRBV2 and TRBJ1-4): EPEVTQTPSHQVTQMGQEVILRCVPISNHLYFYWYRQILGQKVEFLVSFYNNEISEKSEIFDDQFSVERPDGSNFTLKIRSTKLEDSAMYFCASSATGAGEKLFFGSGTQLSVL.

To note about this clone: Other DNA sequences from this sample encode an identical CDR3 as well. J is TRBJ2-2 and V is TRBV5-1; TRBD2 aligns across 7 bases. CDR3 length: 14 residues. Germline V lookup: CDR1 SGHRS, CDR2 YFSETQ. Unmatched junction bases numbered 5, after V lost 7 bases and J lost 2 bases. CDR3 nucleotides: TGCGCCAGCGGGGGAGGGCTTAACACCGGGGAGCTGTTTTTT. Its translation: CASGGGLNTGELFF.

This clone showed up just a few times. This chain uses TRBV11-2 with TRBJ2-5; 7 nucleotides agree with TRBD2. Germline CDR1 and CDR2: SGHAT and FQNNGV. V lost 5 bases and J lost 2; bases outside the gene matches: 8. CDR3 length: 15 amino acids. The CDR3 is CASSQRDRLQETQYF. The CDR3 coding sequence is TGTGCCAGCAGCCAGCGGGACCGTTTACAAGAGACCCAGTACTTC.

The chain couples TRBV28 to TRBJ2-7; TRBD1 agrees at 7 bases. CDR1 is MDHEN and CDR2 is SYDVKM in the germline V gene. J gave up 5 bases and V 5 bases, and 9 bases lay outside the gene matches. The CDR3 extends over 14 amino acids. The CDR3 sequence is CASSTHRGENEQYF. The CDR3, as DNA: TGTGCCAGCAGTACTCACAGGGGAGAGAACGAGCAGTACTTC.

In nucleotides, the CDR3 is TGTGCCAGCAGTCTGGGGGCTAGCGGGATTTACAATGAGCAGTTCTTC. This translates into CASSLGASGIYNEQFF. This rearrangement joins TRBV5-6 to TRBJ2-1; 9 nucleotides agree with TRBD2. CDR1 SGHDT and CDR2 YYEEEE come from the germline V gene. The CDR3 contains 16 residues. The J segment lost 4 bases and the V segment lost 5 bases, leaving 10 bases of the junction unmatched.

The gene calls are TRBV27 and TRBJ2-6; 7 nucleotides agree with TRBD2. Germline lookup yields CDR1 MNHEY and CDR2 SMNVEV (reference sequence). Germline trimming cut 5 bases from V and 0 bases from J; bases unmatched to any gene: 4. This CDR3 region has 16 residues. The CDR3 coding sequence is TGTGCCAGCAGTCCCGGGGGGACCTCTGGGGCCAACGTCCTGACTTTC. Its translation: CASSPGGTSGANVLTF.

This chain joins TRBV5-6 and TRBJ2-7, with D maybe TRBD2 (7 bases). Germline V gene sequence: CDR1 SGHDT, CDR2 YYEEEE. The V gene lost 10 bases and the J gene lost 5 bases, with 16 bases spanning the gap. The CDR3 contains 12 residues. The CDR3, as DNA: TGTGCCTCGGGGGGCAGGGAAAACGAGCAGTACTTC. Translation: CASGGRENEQYF.